These 9 T cell receptor beta chains were all obtained from the same sample, sequenced in a study of response to subunit inactivated influenza vaccine. TCRdb processed the RT-PCR reads anew with MiXCR; each CDR3 protein has one entry. This sample has roughly 700,000 distinct CDR3 sequences, with over 11% found just once. The specimen comprised PBMCs from blood, sampled 14 days before vaccination. Receptors originate from a man over 45 who received an inactivated influenza vaccine.

CDR3 DNA sequence: TGTGCCAGCAGTCCGACAGGGGGCCTCGGCGAGCAGTACTTC. This sequence encodes CASSPTGGLGEQYF. The V and J genes are TRBV6-1 and TRBJ2-7; 10 bases are a match to TRBD1. The germline V gene has CDR1 MNHNS and CDR2 SASEGT. J lost 6 bases, V lost 5 bases, and 7 bases had no gene match. CDR3 length: 14 amino acids.

This chain links TRBV4-1 with TRBJ2-1; 7 bases line up with TRBD1. The V gene's germline CDR1 is MGHRA and CDR2 YSYEKL. The CDR3 has 17 residues. J gave up 8 bases and V 4 bases, and 17 bases lay outside the gene matches. The CDR3 spells CASSRSLFSTGTDEQFF. CDR3 DNA sequence: TGCGCCAGCAGCCGATCACTTTTTTCGACAGGGACGGATGAGCAGTTCTTC.

This clonotype was detected only a few times. The J gene is TRBJ2-1, the V gene TRBV2; 7 positions agree with TRBD1. The CDR3 has 12 amino acids. CDR1 is SNHLY, CDR2 FYNNEI, per germline. The V and J ends lost 3 bases and 12 bases, in that order; junction bases with no gene match: 5. The CDR3 DNA reads TGTGCCAGCAGTGAGAGACAGGGTGGGCAGTTCTTC. Its translation: CASSERQGGQFF.

This clonotype was observed a few times. The rearrangement joins TRBV7-2 to TRBJ2-5, with a possible D match to TRBD2 (7 bases). Germline V gives CDR1 SGHTA, CDR2 FQGNSA. V gave up 3 bases and J gave up 0 bases, with 17 bases separating them. CDR3 size: 17 residues. This CDR3 is CASSFRGGVFNQETQYF. Here the CDR3 DNA reads TGTGCCAGCAGCTTTAGAGGGGGGGTTTTTAACCAAGAGACCCAGTACTTC.

The V call is TRBV19, the J call TRBJ2-3, with TRBD2 as a possible D gene (6 bases). The germline V gene has CDR1 LNHDA and CDR2 SQIVND (reference sequence). CDR3 length equals 16 residues. With 5 bases removed from V and 3 bases from J, the gap between germline ends came to 18 bases. CDR3 DNA sequence: TGTGCCAGTAGTCCGACGGAGGGGTTAACAACAGATACGCAGTATTTT. Its protein product is CASSPTEGLTTDTQYF.

The CDR3 loop reads CASSYGGDEKLFF. DNA for the CDR3: TGTGCCAGCAGTTACGGCGGAGATGAAAAACTGTTTTTT. The chain couples TRBV6-5 to TRBJ1-4, with D uncertain. V lost 2 bases, J lost 6 bases, and 7 bases lay in between. The CDR3 is made up of 13 amino acids. Germline CDR1 reads MNHEY; CDR2 reads SVGAGI.

This clonotype came up a few times. This chain connects TRBV20-1 to TRBJ2-1; TRBD2 matches 13 bases. Germline trimming cut 6 bases from V and 2 bases from J; bases unmatched to any gene: 7. CDR3 length equals 16 residues. Germline CDR1 reads DFQATT; CDR2 reads SNEGSKA (reference sequence). CDR3 in amino acids: CSASRTSGRTYNEQFF. CDR3 bases: TGCAGTGCAAGTCGGACTAGCGGGAGAACCTACAATGAGCAGTTCTTC.

This clonotype was picked up a small number of times. The chain couples TRBV10-2 to TRBJ1-1, with TRBD1 as a possible D gene (5 bases). CDR1 and CDR2 from the germline V gene are WSHSY and SAAADI. This CDR3 is 12 amino acids long. The V end was cut by 9 bases, the J end by 6 bases, with 14 bases between. This chain's CDR3 is CARQNKQAEAFF. CDR3 nucleotides: TGCGCCAGACAAAATAAACAGGCTGAAGCTTTCTTT.

In its sample, this clonotype was seen many times. The rearrangement links TRBV28 to TRBJ1-5; D unclear. Germline CDR1 is MDHEN and CDR2 is SYDVKM. The CDR3 runs 15 residues. V gave up 1 base and J gave up 3 bases, with 10 bases separating them. This CDR3 is CASSLSVSPNQPQHF. The CDR3 nucleotides read TGTGCCAGCAGTTTATCAGTCTCACCCAATCAGCCCCAGCATTTT.